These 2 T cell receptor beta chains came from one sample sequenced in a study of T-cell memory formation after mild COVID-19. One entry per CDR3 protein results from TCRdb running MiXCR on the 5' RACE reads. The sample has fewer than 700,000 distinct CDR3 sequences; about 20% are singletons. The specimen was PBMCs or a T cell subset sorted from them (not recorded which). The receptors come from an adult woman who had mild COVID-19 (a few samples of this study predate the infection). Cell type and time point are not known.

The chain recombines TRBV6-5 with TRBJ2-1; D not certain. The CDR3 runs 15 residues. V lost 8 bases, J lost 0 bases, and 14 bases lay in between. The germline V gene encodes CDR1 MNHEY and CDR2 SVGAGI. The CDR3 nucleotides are TGTGCCAGCCGTCTCGGTCTTAGCTCCTACAATGAGCAGTTCTTC. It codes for CASRLGLSSYNEQFF.

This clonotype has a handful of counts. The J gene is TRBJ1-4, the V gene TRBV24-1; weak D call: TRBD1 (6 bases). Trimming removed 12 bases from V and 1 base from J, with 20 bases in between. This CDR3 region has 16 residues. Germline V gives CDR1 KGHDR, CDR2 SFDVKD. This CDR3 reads CASLILGRGTNEKLFF. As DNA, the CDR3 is TGTGCCTCATTAATATTAGGCAGGGGAACTAATGAAAAACTGTTTTTT.